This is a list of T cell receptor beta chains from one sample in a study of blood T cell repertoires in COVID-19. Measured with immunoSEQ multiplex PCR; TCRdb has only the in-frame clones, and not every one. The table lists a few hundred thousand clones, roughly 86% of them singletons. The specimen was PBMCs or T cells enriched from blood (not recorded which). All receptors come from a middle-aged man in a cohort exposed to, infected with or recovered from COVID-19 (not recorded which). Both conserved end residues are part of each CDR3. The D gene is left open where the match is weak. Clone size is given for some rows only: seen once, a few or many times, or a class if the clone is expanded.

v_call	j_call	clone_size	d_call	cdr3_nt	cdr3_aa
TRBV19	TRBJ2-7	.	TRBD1	TGTGCCAGTAGTCCGGGGACAGGGCTGGTCTACGAGCAGTACTTC	CASSPGTGLVYEQYF
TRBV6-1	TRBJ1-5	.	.	TGTGCCAGCAGTGAAGCGAGGGGGAATCAGCCCCAGCATTTT	CASSEARGNQPQHF
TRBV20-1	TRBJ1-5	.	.	TGCAGTGCTACTGAGGGGGGGCTTCAGCCCCAGCATTTT	CSATEGGLQPQHF
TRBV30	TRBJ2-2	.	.	TGTGCCTGGATCCCCGTCAACACCGGGGAGCTGTTTTTT	CAWIPVNTGELFF
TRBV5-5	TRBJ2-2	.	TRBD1	TGTGCCAGCAGACGGGACAGGGTAAACACCGGGGAGCTGTTTTTT	CASRRDRVNTGELFF
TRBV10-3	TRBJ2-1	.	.	TGTGCCATCAGTGACTCCCTAACTCGGAATGAGCAGTTCTTC	CAISDSLTRNEQFF
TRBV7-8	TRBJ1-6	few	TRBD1	TGTGCCAGCAGTTCGACCGGGACAGGGCCATCACCCCTCCACTTT	CASSSTGTGPSPLHF
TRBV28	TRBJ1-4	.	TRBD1	TGTGCCAGCAGTTCCGGACAGGGGGAATGGGAAAAACTGTTTTTT	CASSSGQGEWEKLFF
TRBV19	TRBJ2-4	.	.	TGTGCCAGTAGTCCCGTTATAGCCAAAAACATTCAGTACTTC	CASSPVIAKNIQYF
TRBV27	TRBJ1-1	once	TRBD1	TGTGCCAGCAGTCCCGGACAGGAGGAAGCTTTCTTT	CASSPGQEEAFF
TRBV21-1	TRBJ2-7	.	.	TGTGCCAGCAGAACAAAAAACCGAGCCACCGGGACTAGCGGGAGGGCCTACGAGCAGTACTTC	CASRTKNRATGTSGRAYEQYF
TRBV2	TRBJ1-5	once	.	TGTGCCAGCAGTGTCCAGGGCACGAATCAGCCCCAGCATTTT	CASSVQGTNQPQHF
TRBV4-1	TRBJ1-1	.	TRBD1	TGCGCCAGCAGCCAAGAACATGACAGGGCGGGCGAAGCTTTCTTT	CASSQEHDRAGEAFF
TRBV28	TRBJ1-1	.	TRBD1	TGTGCCAGCAGTTTCTGGACAGGCGGCGCTTTCTTT	CASSFWTGGAFF
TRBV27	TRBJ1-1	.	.	TGTGCCAGCAGCCCCCGAAGGGGCACTGAAGCTTTCTTT	CASSPRRGTEAFF
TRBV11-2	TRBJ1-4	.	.	TGTGCCAGCAGCTTAGTTCCCAGGGGCAATGAAAAACTGTTTTTT	CASSLVPRGNEKLFF
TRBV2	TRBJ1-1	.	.	TGTGCCAGCAGTGAAACAGGGTACCGTCCTGAAGCTTTCTTT	CASSETGYRPEAFF